The 23 T cell receptor beta chains below were found in one sample sequenced in a study of blood T cell repertoires in COVID-19. The protocol was immunoSEQ multiplex PCR, while the TCRdb copy is restricted to in-frame clones and leaves out a portion. The sample has about 290,000 clones; approximately 89% are singletons. Material: peripheral blood. Receptors were obtained from a woman aged 25 to 39 with COVID-19, enrolled during active disease.

The chain employs TRBV15 and TRBJ2-1; D remains unclear. This CDR3 is built from 13 residues. CDR1 and CDR2 (germline): LNHNV, YYDKDF (reference sequence). Trimming cost V 4 bases and J 8 bases, with 12 bases left between them. The CDR3 nucleotides read TGTGCCACCAGCACCGCTAGGAGCGATGAGCAGTTCTTC. It yields the protein CATSTARSDEQFF.

This chain joins TRBV4-1 and TRBJ1-6, with no clear D. V was shortened by 0 bases and J by 6 bases, with 9 bases between the two germline ends. The CDR3 runs 15 residues. Looked up from germline, CDR1 is MGHRA and CDR2 is YSYEKL. DNA of the CDR3: TGCGCCAGCAGCCAAGACGGAAACAGTAATTCACCCCTCCACTTT. Its translation is CASSQDGNSNSPLHF.

The J gene is TRBJ2-5, the V gene TRBV21-1; TRBD2, the table's D call, was not compared with the DNA. TRBV21-1 has pseudogene status. CDR3 size: 14 residues. The CDR3 bases are TGTGCCAGCAGCATATCGGGGGATTGGGGGACCCAGTACTTC. Translating gives CASSISGDWGTQYF.

The rearrangement uses TRBV2 and TRBJ1-4, with D maybe TRBD1 (6 bases). The CDR3 is 14 amino acids. Germline V gives CDR1 SNHLY, CDR2 FYNNEI. The V end was cut by 8 bases, the J end by 7 bases, with 17 bases between. The CDR3 is CASDYTGLGEKLFF. As DNA, the CDR3 is TGTGCCAGCGACTATACAGGGCTCGGTGAAAAACTGTTTTTT.

The V gene is TRBV6-5, the J gene TRBJ1-2; TRBD1 is a possible D gene (6 bases). Between the trimmed V and J ends, which lost 7 bases and 4 bases, there was a span of 19 bases. Germline CDR1 is MNHEY and CDR2 is SVGAGI. The CDR3 loop spans 15 amino acids. The CDR3 reads CASTLKTGDFYGYTF. In DNA, the CDR3 is TGTGCCAGCACTCTCAAGACAGGCGATTTCTATGGCTACACCTTC.

This clone was seen once. V is TRBV5-8 and J is TRBJ1-1; D ambiguous. V gave up 0 bases and J gave up 4 bases, with 10 bases separating them. The germline V gene encodes CDR1 SGHTS and CDR2 YDEGEE. The CDR3 covers 14 residues. The CDR3 nucleotides are TGTGCCAGCAGCTTGGCCGGGTGGGTCACTGAAGCTTTCTTT. Residues: CASSLAGWVTEAFF. Full variable domain (missing parts from reference TRBV5-8 and TRBJ1-1): EAGVTQSPTHLIKTRGQQATLRCSPISGHTSVYWYQQALGLGLQFLLWYDEGEERNRGNFPPRFSGRQFPNYSSELNVNALELEDSALYLCASSLAGWVTEAFFGQGTRLTVV.

The J gene is TRBJ1-1, the V gene TRBV23-1; D uncertain. TRBV23-1 counts as an open reading frame of uncertain function. CDR3 length: 15 residues. V was clipped by 0 bases and J by 1 base, with 9 bases between them. The CDR3 region has the DNA TGCGCCAGCAGTCAATCGTCGGGTTCGAACACTGAAGCTTTCTTT. Translation: CASSQSSGSNTEAFF.

The chain uses TRBV6-5 and TRBJ2-1, with a tentative D call TRBD2 (6 bases). CDR3 size: 16 residues. CDR1 is MNHEY, CDR2 SVGAGI, per germline. Between the trimmed V and J ends, which lost 1 base and 4 bases, there was a span of 14 bases. CDR3 region: CASSYFRTISYNEQFF. The CDR3 DNA is TGTGCCAGCAGTTACTTCCGGACTATTTCTTACAATGAGCAGTTCTTC.

Of note for this clone: This specimen includes other DNA sequences encoding the same CDR3. CDR3 nucleotides: TGCGCCAGCAGCTTGGCGGGAGATACGCAGTATTTT. It yields the protein CASSLAGDTQYF. The rearrangement joins TRBV5-1 to TRBJ2-3; D uncertain. This CDR3 is 12 amino acids long. V lost 0 bases and J 5 bases, leaving 4 bases between the germline ends. Per the germline V gene, CDR1 is SGHRS and CDR2 is YFSETQ.

The chain carries TRBV4-1 and TRBJ2-7, with TRBD1 matching 7 bases. The CDR3 is 13 amino acids. Germline values: CDR1 MGHRA, CDR2 YSYEKL. The V and J ends lost 4 bases and 3 bases, in that order; junction bases with no gene match: 3. CDR3 loop: CASSPAGGYEQYF. The CDR3 DNA sequence: TGCGCCAGCAGCCCTGCAGGGGGCTACGAGCAGTACTTC.

This chain links TRBV6-9 with TRBJ1-2, with D maybe TRBD1 (6 bases). CDR1 is MNHGY and CDR2 is SVAAGI in the germline V gene. The V end lost 6 bases, the J end lost 2 bases, and 13 bases lay between the germline ends. This CDR3 has 14 residues. The CDR3 loop is CASSYREVNYGYTF. The CDR3 nucleotides read TGTGCCAGCAGCTACAGGGAAGTGAACTATGGCTACACCTTC.

V gene TRBV6-6 combines with J gene TRBJ1-5; possible D gene TRBD1, 6 bases. The CDR3 has 14 amino acids. The V end was cut by 2 bases, the J end by 3 bases, with 8 bases between. Germline lookup yields CDR1 MNHNY and CDR2 SVGAGI (reference sequence). The CDR3 sequence is CASSYRDINQPQHF. CDR3 coding DNA: TGTGCCAGCAGTTACCGGGACATCAATCAGCCCCAGCATTTT.

The chain uses TRBV3-1 (or the pseudogene TRBV3-2) and TRBJ1-5; D gene ambiguous. Germline loops: CDR1 LGHDT, CDR2 YNNKEL (reference sequence). This CDR3 has 14 amino acids. Trimming removed 1 base at V and 0 bases at J, with 4 bases between. In nucleotides, the CDR3 is TGTGCCAGCAGCCAAGCTTTTAGCAATCAGCCCCAGCATTTT. This translates into CASSQAFSNQPQHF.

This chain uses TRBV12-5 with TRBJ2-1; the match to TRBD2 covers 8 bases. There are 16 residues in the CDR3. The V segment lost 4 bases and the J segment 8 bases; nucleotides outside the gene matches: 13. Germline CDR1 reads LGHNT; CDR2 reads FRNRAP. CDR3 residues: CASGSPDGTRVDEQFF. CDR3 nucleotides: TGTGCTAGTGGTTCCCCGGACGGGACTAGGGTAGATGAGCAGTTCTTC.

The chain carries TRBV2 and TRBJ2-1, with TRBD2 identical over 10 bases. CDR3 length equals 20 residues. The V gene end was trimmed by 8 bases and the J gene end by 3 bases; junction bases not matched to a gene: 22. Germline CDR1 and CDR2: SNHLY and FYNNEI. This CDR3 reads CASDLPLLLAGVSLYNEQFF. CDR3 DNA: TGTGCCAGCGATCTCCCACTCCTTCTAGCGGGGGTATCGCTCTACAATGAGCAGTTCTTC. Full variable domain (rest looked up from reference TRBV2 and TRBJ2-1): EPEVTQTPSHQVTQMGQEVILRCVPISNHLYFYWYRQILGQKVEFLVSFYNNEISEKSEIFDDQFSVERPDGSNFTLKIRSTKLEDSAMYFCASDLPLLLAGVSLYNEQFFGPGTRLTVL.

The V and J genes are TRBV7-8 and TRBJ1-3; no definite D call. The V and J ends lost 5 bases and 1 base respectively, with 12 bases between them. The CDR3 sequence is 15 residues long. Germline lookup yields CDR1 SGHVS and CDR2 FQNEAQ. The CDR3 loop is CASSPLGRSGNTIYF. DNA of the CDR3: TGTGCCAGCAGCCCTCTCGGTCGTTCTGGAAACACCATATATTTT.

Points on this clone: Other DNA sequences in this specimen translate into the identical CDR3. The chain combines TRBV5-1 with TRBJ1-2; TRBD1 matches at 7 bases. The V gene end was trimmed by 0 bases and the J gene end by 5 bases; junction bases not matched to a gene: 4. Germline V gene data show CDR1 as SGHRS and CDR2 as YFSETQ. This CDR3 region has 14 residues. The CDR3 DNA reads as TGCGCCAGCAGCTTGGGACAGGGCTTGTATGGCTACACCTTC. Amino acids: CASSLGQGLYGYTF.

CDR3 amino acids: CASLAGGRYTEAFF. CDR3 DNA sequence: TGTGCCAGCCTGGCTGGTGGTCGTTACACTGAAGCTTTCTTT. V and J are TRBV28 and TRBJ1-1; D gene ambiguous. Germline V gene data show CDR1 as MDHEN and CDR2 as SYDVKM. This CDR3 has 14 amino acids. Trimming took off 8 bases at V and 3 bases at J, with 16 bases between the two ends.

A single count supports this clone. CDR3 DNA sequence: TGTGCCAGCAGTACGGGACAGTATAACTATGGCTACACCTTC. Protein: CASSTGQYNYGYTF. V is TRBV2 and J is TRBJ1-2; 7 bases line up with TRBD1. The V and J ends lost 5 bases and 1 base, in that order; junction bases with no gene match: 4. The CDR3 runs to 14 residues. Germline V gives CDR1 SNHLY, CDR2 FYNNEI.

The V and J genes are TRBV7-2 and TRBJ2-7; 7 nucleotides line up with TRBD1. J was trimmed by 0 bases and V by 5 bases; bases with no gene match: 7. Germline V lookup: CDR1 SGHTA, CDR2 FQGNSA. This CDR3 is built from 15 residues. The CDR3 DNA reads TGTGCCAGCAGCAAGGACAGGTTGAGCTCCTACGAGCAGTACTTC. It specifies CASSKDRLSSYEQYF.

This clone came up once. The chain couples TRBV5-6 to TRBJ2-4, with D maybe TRBD1 (6 bases). V shed 7 bases and J shed 8 bases, with 16 bases lying between them. The CDR3 covers 13 residues. Germline V gene sequence: CDR1 SGHDT, CDR2 YYEEEE. The CDR3 region has the DNA TGTGCCAGCGCCATGGGGGCCGGGGACATTCAGTACTTC. Its protein product is CASAMGAGDIQYF.

The genes are TRBV6-6 and TRBJ2-5, with D perhaps matching TRBD2 (6 bases). V was clipped by 6 bases and J by 2 bases, with 10 bases between them. The CDR3 runs 13 residues. Per the germline V gene, CDR1 is MNHNY and CDR2 is SVGAGI (reference sequence). The DNA of the CDR3 is TGTGCCAGCAGGCGCGGGACGCAAGAGACCCAGTACTTC. Its translation: CASRRGTQETQYF.

In this sample, this clone turned up a few times. The chain combines TRBV7-8 with TRBJ1-2; TRBD1 is a possible D gene (5 bases). Trimming took off 4 bases at V and 2 bases at J, with 11 bases between the two ends. The germline CDR1 and CDR2 sequences are SGHVS and FQNEAQ. The CDR3 has 14 residues. The CDR3 spells CASSSKSGNYGYTF. The CDR3 DNA reads TGTGCCAGCAGCTCTAAGTCAGGGAACTATGGCTACACCTTC.